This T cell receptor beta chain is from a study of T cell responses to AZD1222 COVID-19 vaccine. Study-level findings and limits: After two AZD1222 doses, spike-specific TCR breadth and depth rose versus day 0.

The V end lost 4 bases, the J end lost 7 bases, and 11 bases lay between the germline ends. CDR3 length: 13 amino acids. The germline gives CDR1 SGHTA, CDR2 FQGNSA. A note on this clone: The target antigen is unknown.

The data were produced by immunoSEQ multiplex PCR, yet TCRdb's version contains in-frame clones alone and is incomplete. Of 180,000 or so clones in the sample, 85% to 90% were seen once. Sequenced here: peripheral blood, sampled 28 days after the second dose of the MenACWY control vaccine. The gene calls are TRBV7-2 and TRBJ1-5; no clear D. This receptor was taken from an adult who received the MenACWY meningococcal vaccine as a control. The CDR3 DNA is TGTGCCAGCAGCTGGGAGGAAGGGCAGCCCCAGCATTTT. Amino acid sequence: CASSWEEGQPQHF. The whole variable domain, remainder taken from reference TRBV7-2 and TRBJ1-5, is GAGVSQSPSNKVTEKGKDVELRCDPISGHTALYWYRQSLGQGLEFLIYFQGNSAPDKSGLPSDRFSAERTGGSVSTLTIQRTQQEDSAVYLCASSWEEGQPQHFGDGTRLSIL.